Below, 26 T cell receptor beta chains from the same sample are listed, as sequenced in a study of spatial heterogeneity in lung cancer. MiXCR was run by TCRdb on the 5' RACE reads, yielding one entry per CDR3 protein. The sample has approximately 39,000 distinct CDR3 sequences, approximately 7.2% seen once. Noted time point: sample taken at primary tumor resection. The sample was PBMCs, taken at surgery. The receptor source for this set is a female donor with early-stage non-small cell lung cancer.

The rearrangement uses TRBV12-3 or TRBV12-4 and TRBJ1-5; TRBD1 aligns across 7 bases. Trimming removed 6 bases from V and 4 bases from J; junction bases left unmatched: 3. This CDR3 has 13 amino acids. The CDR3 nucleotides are TGTGCCAGCAGCTGGGACAGAAATCAGCCCCAGCATTTT. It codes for CASSWDRNQPQHF.

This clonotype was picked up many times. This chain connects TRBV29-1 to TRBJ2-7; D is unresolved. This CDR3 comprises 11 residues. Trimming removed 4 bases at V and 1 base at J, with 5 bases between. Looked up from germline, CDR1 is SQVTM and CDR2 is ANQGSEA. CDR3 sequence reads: CSVGGSYEQYF. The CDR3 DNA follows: TGCAGCGTTGGGGGATCCTACGAGCAGTACTTC.

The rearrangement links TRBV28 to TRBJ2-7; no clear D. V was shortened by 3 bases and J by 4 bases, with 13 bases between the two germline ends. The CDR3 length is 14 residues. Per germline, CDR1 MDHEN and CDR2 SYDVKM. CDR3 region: CASSFGQTVYEQYF. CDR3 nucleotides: TGTGCCAGCAGTTTCGGGCAGACGGTTTACGAGCAGTACTTC. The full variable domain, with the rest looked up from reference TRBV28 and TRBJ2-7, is DVKVTQSSRYLVKRTGEKVFLECVQDMDHENMFWYRQDPGLGLRLIYFSYDVKMKEKGDIPEGYSVSREKKERFSLILESASTNQTSMYLCASSFGQTVYEQYFGPGTRLTVT.

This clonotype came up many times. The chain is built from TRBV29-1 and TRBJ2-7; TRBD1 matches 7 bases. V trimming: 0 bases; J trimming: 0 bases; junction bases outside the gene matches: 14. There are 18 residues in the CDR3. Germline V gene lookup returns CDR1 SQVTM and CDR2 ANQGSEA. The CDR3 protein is CSVEDFSGDSSSSYEQYF. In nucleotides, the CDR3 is TGCAGCGTTGAAGATTTCTCAGGGGACAGCTCGAGCTCCTACGAGCAGTACTTC.

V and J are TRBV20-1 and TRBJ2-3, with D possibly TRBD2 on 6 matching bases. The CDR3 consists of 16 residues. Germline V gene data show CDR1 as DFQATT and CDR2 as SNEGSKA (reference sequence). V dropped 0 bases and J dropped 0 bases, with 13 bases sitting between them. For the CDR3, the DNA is TGCAGTGCTAGAGACAGACGGGGGTCTAGCACAGATACGCAGTATTTT. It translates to CSARDRRGSSTDTQYF.

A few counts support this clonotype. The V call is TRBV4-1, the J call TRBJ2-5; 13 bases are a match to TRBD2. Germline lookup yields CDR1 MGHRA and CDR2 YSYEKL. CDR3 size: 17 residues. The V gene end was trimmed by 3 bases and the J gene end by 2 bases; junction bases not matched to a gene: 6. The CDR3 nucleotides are TGCGCCAGCAGCCAGGCCGGGACTAGCGGGGCGCAAGAGACCCAGTACTTC. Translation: CASSQAGTSGAQETQYF.

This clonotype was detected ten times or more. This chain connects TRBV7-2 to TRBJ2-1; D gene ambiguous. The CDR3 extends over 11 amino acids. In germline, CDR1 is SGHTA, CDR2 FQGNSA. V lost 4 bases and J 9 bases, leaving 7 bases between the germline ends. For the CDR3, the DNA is TGTGCCAGCAGCTCATATGGTGAGCAGTTCTTC. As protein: CASSSYGEQFF.

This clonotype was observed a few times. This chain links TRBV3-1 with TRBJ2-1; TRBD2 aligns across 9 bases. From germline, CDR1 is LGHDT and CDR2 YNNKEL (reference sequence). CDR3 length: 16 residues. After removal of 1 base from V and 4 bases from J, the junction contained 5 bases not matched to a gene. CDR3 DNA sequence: TGTGCCAGCAGCCAAGGAGCGGGGGGTCCTTACAATGAGCAGTTCTTC. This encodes CASSQGAGGPYNEQFF.

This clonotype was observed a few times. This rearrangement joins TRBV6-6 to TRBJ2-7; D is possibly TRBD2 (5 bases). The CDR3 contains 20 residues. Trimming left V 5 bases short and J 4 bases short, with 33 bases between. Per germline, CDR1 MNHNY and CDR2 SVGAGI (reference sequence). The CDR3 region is CASSPEVQSVEGRRRYEQYF. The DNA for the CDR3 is TGTGCCAGCAGTCCTGAGGTCCAGTCAGTCGAAGGACGGCGGAGGTACGAGCAGTACTTC.

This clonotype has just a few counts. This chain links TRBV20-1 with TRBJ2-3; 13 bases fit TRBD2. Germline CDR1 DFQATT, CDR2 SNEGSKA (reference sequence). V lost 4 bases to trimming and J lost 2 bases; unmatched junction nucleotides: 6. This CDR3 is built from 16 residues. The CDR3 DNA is TGCAGTGCTACACCGACTAGCGGGGGGCCCACAGATACGCAGTATTTT. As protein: CSATPTSGGPTDTQYF.

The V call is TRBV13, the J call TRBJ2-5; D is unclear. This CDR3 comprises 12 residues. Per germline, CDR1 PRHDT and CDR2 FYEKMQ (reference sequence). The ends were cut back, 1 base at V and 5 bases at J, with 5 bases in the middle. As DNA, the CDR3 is TGTGCCAGCAGCTTAGTTCGGGAGACCCAGTACTTC. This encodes CASSLVRETQYF.

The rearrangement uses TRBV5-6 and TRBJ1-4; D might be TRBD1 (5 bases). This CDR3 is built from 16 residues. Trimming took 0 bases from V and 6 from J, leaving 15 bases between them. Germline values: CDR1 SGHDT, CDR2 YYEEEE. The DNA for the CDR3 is TGTGCCAGCAGCTTGGGGCGTCGGGGCTGGGATGAAAAACTGTTTTTT. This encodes CASSLGRRGWDEKLFF.

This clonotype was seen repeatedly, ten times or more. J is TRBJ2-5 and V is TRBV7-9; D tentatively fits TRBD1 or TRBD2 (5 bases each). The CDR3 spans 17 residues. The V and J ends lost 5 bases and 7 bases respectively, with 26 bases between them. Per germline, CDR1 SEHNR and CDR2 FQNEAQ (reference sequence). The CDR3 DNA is TGTGCCAGCAGCCCCGCCGCTCGGGGCTCATTACGCGGGACCCAGTACTTC. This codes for CASSPAARGSLRGTQYF.

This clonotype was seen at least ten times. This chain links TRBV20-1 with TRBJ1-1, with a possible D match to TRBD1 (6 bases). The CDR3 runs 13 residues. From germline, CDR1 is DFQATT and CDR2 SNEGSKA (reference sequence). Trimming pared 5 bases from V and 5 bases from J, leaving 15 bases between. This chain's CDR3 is CSASTGPGTEAFF. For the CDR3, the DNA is TGCAGTGCTTCGACAGGTCCGGGGACTGAAGCTTTCTTT.

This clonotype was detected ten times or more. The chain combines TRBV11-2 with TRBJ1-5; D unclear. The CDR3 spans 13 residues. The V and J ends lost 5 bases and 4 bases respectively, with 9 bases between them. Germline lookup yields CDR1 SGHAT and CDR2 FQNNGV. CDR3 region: CASSTDENQPQHF. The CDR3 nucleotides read TGTGCCAGCAGCACGGACGAAAATCAGCCCCAGCATTTT.

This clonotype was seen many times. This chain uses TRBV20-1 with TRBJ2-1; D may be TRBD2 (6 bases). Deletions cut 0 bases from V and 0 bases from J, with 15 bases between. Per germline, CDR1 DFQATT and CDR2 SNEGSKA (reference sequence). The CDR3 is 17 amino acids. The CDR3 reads CSARDRLARSSYNEQFF. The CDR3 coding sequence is TGCAGTGCTAGAGATCGGCTAGCGAGGAGCTCCTACAATGAGCAGTTCTTC.

This CDR3 is CATSRDLQAASYGYTF. The CDR3 DNA sequence: TGTGCCACCAGCAGAGATCTCCAGGCCGCTAGCTATGGCTACACCTTC. V and J are TRBV15 and TRBJ1-2; D is unclear. Between the trimmed V and J ends, which lost 0 bases and 4 bases, there was a span of 15 bases. The V gene's germline CDR1 is LNHNV and CDR2 YYDKDF (reference sequence). CDR3 size: 16 residues.

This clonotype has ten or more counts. CDR3 nucleotides: TGCAGCGGGGCCCCCGGGGGGCCGGAGACCCAGTACTTC. Its translation is CSGAPGGPETQYF. V and J are TRBV29-1 and TRBJ2-5; D might be TRBD2 (7 bases). Looked up from germline, CDR1 is SQVTM and CDR2 is ANQGSEA. This CDR3 has 13 residues. Between the trimmed V and J ends, which lost 7 bases and 5 bases, there was a span of 17 bases.

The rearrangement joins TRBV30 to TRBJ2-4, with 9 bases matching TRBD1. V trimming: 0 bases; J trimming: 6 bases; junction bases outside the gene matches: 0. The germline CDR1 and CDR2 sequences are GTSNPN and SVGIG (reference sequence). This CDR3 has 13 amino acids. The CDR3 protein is CAWSVDRGNIQYF. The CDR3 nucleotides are TGTGCCTGGAGTGTGGACAGGGGAAACATTCAGTACTTC. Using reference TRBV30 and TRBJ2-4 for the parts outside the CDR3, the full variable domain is SQTIHQWPATLVQPVGSPLSLECTVEGTSNPNLYWYRQAAGRGLQLLFYSVGIGQISSEVPQNLSASRPQDRQFILSSKKLLLSDSGFYLCAWSVDRGNIQYFGAGTRLSVL.

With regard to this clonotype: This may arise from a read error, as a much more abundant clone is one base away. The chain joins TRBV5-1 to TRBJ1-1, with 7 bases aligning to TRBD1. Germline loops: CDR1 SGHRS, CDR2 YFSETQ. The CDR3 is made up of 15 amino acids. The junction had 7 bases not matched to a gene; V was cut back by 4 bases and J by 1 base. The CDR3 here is CASSPGGTANTEAFF. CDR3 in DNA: TGCGCCAGCAGCCCGGGCGGGACAGCGAACACTGAAGCTTTCTTT.

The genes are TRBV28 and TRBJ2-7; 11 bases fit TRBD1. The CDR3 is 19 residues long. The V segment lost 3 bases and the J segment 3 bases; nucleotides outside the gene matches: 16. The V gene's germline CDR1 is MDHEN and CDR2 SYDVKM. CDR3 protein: CASSLGEGQGVYGVYEQYF. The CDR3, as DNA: TGTGCCAGCAGTTTGGGAGAGGGACAGGGGGTCTATGGGGTCTACGAGCAGTACTTC.

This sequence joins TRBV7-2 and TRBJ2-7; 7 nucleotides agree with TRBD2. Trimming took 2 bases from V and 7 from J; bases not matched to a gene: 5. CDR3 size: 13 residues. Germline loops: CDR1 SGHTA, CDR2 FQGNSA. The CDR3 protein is CASSLREAWEQYF. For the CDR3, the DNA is TGTGCCAGCAGCTTACGGGAGGCTTGGGAGCAGTACTTC.

This chain's CDR3 is CASTLRGFGEKLFF. The CDR3, as DNA: TGTGCCAGCACCTTGCGGGGCTTTGGGGAAAAACTGTTTTTT. The chain is built from TRBV7-8 and TRBJ1-4; possibly TRBD1 for D (5 bases). From germline, CDR1 is SGHVS and CDR2 FQNEAQ. The CDR3 spans 14 residues. V was clipped by 7 bases and J by 8 bases, with 17 bases between them.

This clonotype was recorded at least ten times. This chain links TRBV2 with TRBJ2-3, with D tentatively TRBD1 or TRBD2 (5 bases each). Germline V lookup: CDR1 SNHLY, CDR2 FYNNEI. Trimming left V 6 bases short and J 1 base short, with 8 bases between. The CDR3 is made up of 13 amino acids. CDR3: CASRGTGTDTQYF. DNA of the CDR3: TGTGCCAGCAGGGGGACGGGCACAGATACGCAGTATTTT.

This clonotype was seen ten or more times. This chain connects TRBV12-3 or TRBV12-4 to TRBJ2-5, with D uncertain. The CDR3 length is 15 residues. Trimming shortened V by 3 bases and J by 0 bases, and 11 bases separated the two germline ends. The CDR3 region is CASSLGERYQETQYF. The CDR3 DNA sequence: TGTGCCAGCAGTTTGGGTGAGAGGTACCAAGAGACCCAGTACTTC.

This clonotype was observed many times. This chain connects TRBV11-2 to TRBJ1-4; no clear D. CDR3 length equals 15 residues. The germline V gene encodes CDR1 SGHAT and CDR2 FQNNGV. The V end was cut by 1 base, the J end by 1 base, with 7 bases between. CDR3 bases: TGTGCCAGCAGCTTAGGGGTAGGAACTAATGAAAAACTGTTTTTT. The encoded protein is CASSLGVGTNEKLFF.